This T cell receptor beta chain was sequenced for a study of metastatic and nonmetastatic thyroid tumors. Study in general: Both malignant and benign thyroid patients supplied peripheral blood and tumor or nodule tissue samples, across which the repertoires of these patients were then compared.

Study observations and caveats: Relative to benign nodules, malignant thyroid tumors were reportedly characterized by significantly elevated TCR beta diversity in blood and tumor.

Per germline, CDR1 MNHNS and CDR2 SASEGT. The CDR3 totals 14 residues. V dropped 4 bases and J dropped 2; count of bases not matched to a gene: 4. Authors' analysis steps: In papillary thyroid cancer, a distant-metastasis classifier was built using CDR3 differences across clinicopathological groups. Via MiXCR, TCRdb re-called the PCR reads. TCRdb, not the original authors, processed these V and J calls. Of fewer than 6,500 clones listed, about 30% are singletons. This clone appeared many times. Its cognate antigen is unknown. None of the patients had undergone any treatment ahead of thyroid surgery. This TCR derives from a female donor with papillary thyroid cancer or a benign thyroid nodule (not recorded which). Some clones in this sample may be carry-over from other donors' samples. Sequencing was performed on adjacent normal tissue. J is TRBJ2-7 and V is TRBV6-1; 8 bases line up with TRBD1. The chain's CDR3 is CASSVGQGPYEQYF. CDR3 DNA sequence: TGTGCCAGCAGTGTCGGACAGGGTCCCTACGAGCAGTACTTC.